This T cell receptor (beta chain) emerged from a study of T-cell memory formation after mild COVID-19. Across the whole study: Most TCR clusters belonged to a single donor. Overall study findings and caveats: Clones that contracted from day 15 to 85 were balanced CD4/CD8, while later expanders leaned CD4+.

Trimming shortened V by 5 bases and J by 2 bases, and 12 bases separated the two germline ends. Germline V gives CDR1 LGHDT, CDR2 YNNKEL (reference sequence). CDR3 length: 14 residues. Points on this clonotype: The antigen is not known.

TCRdb independently ran MiXCR on the 5' RACE reads; one entry per CDR3 protein. The sample has roughly 400,000 distinct CDR3 sequences, roughly 18% seen once. The clonotype comes from a man aged 18 to 30 who had mild COVID-19 (a few samples of this study predate the infection). Cell type and time point are not known. The rearrangement joins TRBV3-1 to TRBJ1-2, with D unresolved. Sequenced sample: PBMCs or a T cell subset sorted from them (not recorded which). The CDR3 region is CASSERWANYGYTF. The CDR3 DNA follows: TGTGCCAGCAGCGAGCGGTGGGCAAACTATGGCTACACCTTC.